One sample yielded the 24 T cell receptor beta chains listed below, sequenced in a study of vaccination effects on CD4 cells after COVID-19. Generated by immunoSEQ multiplex PCR, the TCRdb table keeps only in-frame clones and is missing some. Of over 45,000 clones in the sample, approximately 70% were seen once. No antigen is known for these receptors. Culture proceeded for under twelve days, and CD4+ T cells were then isolated. All study participants received two doses of BNT162b2 or mRNA-1273 vaccine. The specimen was CD4+ T cells from PBMCs cultured without peptide, collected after COVID-19 vaccination. The receptors come from a human donor who received a COVID-19 vaccine.

The chain employs TRBV11-2 and TRBJ1-1; 8 bases agree with TRBD1. Germline V lookup: CDR1 SGHAT, CDR2 FQNNGV. The CDR3 runs 14 residues. V shed 8 bases and J 4 bases; nucleotides not matched to a gene: 9. CDR3 sequence reads: CASGKQGVGTEAFF. Written as DNA, the CDR3 is TGTGCCAGCGGAAAACAGGGGGTCGGCACTGAAGCTTTCTTT.

The chain couples TRBV27 to TRBJ1-1; D unclear. Germline CDR1 and CDR2: MNHEY and SMNVEV (reference sequence). This CDR3 spans 15 amino acids. Trimming shortened V by 6 bases and J by 0 bases, and 14 bases separated the two germline ends. The CDR3 DNA is TGTGCCAGCAGGACCCGGGCAGCGATGAACACTGAAGCTTTCTTT. As protein: CASRTRAAMNTEAFF.

This clone has only a few counts. The genes are TRBV2 and TRBJ1-6; 7 bases align to TRBD1. Germline CDR1 and CDR2: SNHLY and FYNNEI. The CDR3 is 15 amino acids. Germline trimming cut 5 bases from V and 9 bases from J; bases unmatched to any gene: 10. CDR3 region: CASSNRGTGGSPLHF. The CDR3 DNA sequence: TGTGCCAGCAGTAACAGGGGCACGGGGGGTTCACCCCTCCACTTT.

J is TRBJ2-1 and V is TRBV5-1, with 7 bases matching TRBD1. CDR1 is SGHRS and CDR2 is YFSETQ in the germline V gene. CDR3 length: 16 amino acids. Trimming cost V 0 bases and J 4 bases; bases outside gene matches: 7. CDR3 in amino acids: CASSLVTDRVYNEQFF. The DNA of the CDR3 is TGCGCCAGCAGCTTGGTAACAGACAGGGTGTACAATGAGCAGTTCTTC.

The J gene is TRBJ2-5, the V gene TRBV7-9; D is perhaps TRBD2 (6 bases). This CDR3 has 14 amino acids. V lost 4 bases and J lost 5, with 14 bases in between. Germline loops: CDR1 SEHNR, CDR2 FQNEAQ (reference sequence). The CDR3 spells CASSSSGSGETQYF. The CDR3 DNA sequence: TGTGCCAGCAGCTCATCCGGGAGTGGGGAGACCCAGTACTTC.

This clone appeared a single time. The chain has TRBV18 and TRBJ1-1; TRBD1 matches 9 bases. Germline-derived CDR1 and CDR2 are KGHSH and LQKENI. There are 14 residues in the CDR3. V lost 3 bases to trimming and J lost 3 bases; unmatched junction nucleotides: 2. CDR3 sequence reads: CASSPRTGDTEAFF. DNA of the CDR3: TGTGCCAGCTCACCTAGGACAGGGGACACTGAAGCTTTCTTT. Combining the CDR3 with reference TRBV18 and TRBJ1-1 gives the whole variable domain NAGVMQNPRHLVRRRGQEARLRCSPMKGHSHVYWYRQLPEEGLKFMVYLQKENIIDESGMPKERFSAEFPKEGPSILRIQQVVRGDSAAYFCASSPRTGDTEAFFGQGTRLTVV.

The rearrangement links TRBV27 to TRBJ2-1, with D possibly matching TRBD2 (5 bases). Per the germline V gene, CDR1 is MNHEY and CDR2 is SMNVEV (reference sequence). Trimming took 1 base from V and 5 from J, leaving 12 bases between them. The CDR3 consists of 15 residues. The CDR3 bases are TGTGCCAGCAGTTTATTTGCGGGTCCCCACAATGAGCAGTTCTTC. This gives the protein CASSLFAGPHNEQFF.

Only a few counts were recorded for this clone. The chain has TRBV10-3 and TRBJ2-7; 9 bases map to TRBD2. The ends lost 4 bases at V and 3 bases at J; junction bases unmatched: 7. This CDR3 comprises 15 residues. Germline assignment: CDR1 ENHRY and CDR2 SYGVKD. The CDR3 is CAISVGLAPSYEQYF. The CDR3 DNA reads TGTGCCATCAGTGTTGGACTAGCGCCAAGCTACGAGCAGTACTTC.

The chain recombines TRBV10-2 with TRBJ2-3, with TRBD1 matching 7 bases. This CDR3 has 16 amino acids. Germline V lookup: CDR1 WSHSY, CDR2 SAAADI. The V gene end was trimmed by 6 bases and the J gene end by 3 bases; junction bases not matched to a gene: 12. In DNA form, the CDR3 reads TGCGCCAGCAGACCCTCTACAGGGGTAGGAACAGATACGCAGTATTTT. This gives the protein CASRPSTGVGTDTQYF.

V is TRBV5-1 and J is TRBJ2-2; no reliable D call. The CDR3 is 14 amino acids. Germline V CDR1 and CDR2: SGHRS, YFSETQ. Deletions cut 0 bases from V and 1 base from J, with 4 bases between. The CDR3 DNA reads as TGCGCCAGCAGCTTGGGACAGAACACCGGGGAGCTGTTTTTT. Translated: CASSLGQNTGELFF.

The rearrangement links TRBV11-3 to TRBJ2-1; D might be TRBD1 (6 bases). This CDR3 is 13 amino acids long. CDR1 is SGHNT and CDR2 is YENEEA in the germline V gene. Trimming left V 1 base short and J 7 bases short, with 8 bases between. CDR3 nucleotides: TGTGCCAGCAGCTTAGTCCAGGGGAATGAGCAGTTCTTC. Translation: CASSLVQGNEQFF.

The CDR3 DNA reads TGTGCCAGCAGTGACTCTCCTAGCGGGGGGACCTACTCCTACGAGCAGTACTTC. Its protein is CASSDSPSGGTYSYEQYF. The rearrangement uses TRBV2 and TRBJ2-7; TRBD2 aligns across 11 bases. V was clipped by 3 bases and J by 0 bases; unmatched bases: 10. Germline CDR1 is SNHLY and CDR2 is FYNNEI. The CDR3 spans 18 residues.

This rearrangement joins TRBV7-2 to TRBJ2-3; 8 nucleotides line up with TRBD1. CDR1 is SGHTA and CDR2 is FQGNSA in the germline V gene. This CDR3 has 15 amino acids. Trimming removed 7 bases from V and 2 bases from J; junction bases left unmatched: 8. The CDR3 DNA reads TGTGCCAGCAACAAGGGGACAGGCATCACAGATACGCAGTATTTT. It yields the protein CASNKGTGITDTQYF.

V gene TRBV5-1 combines with J gene TRBJ1-2; 7 bases are shared with TRBD1. The germline CDR1 and CDR2 sequences are SGHRS and YFSETQ. The V and J ends lost 0 bases and 4 bases, in that order; junction bases with no gene match: 0. The CDR3 length is 13 residues. The CDR3: CASSLDRGYGYTF. The CDR3 DNA follows: TGCGCCAGCAGCTTGGACAGGGGCTATGGCTACACCTTC.

The rearrangement uses TRBV6-2 or TRBV6-3 and TRBJ2-3, with D maybe TRBD2 (5 bases). Germline V CDR1 and CDR2: MNHEY, SVGEGT. V lost 4 bases and J lost 6, with 17 bases in between. The CDR3 is 15 residues long. CDR3 residues: CASSSLGLSADTQYF. The CDR3 DNA reads as TGTGCCAGCAGTTCACTAGGACTTTCGGCGGATACGCAGTATTTT.

This chain links TRBV5-4 with TRBJ1-2; D is unclear. The germline gives CDR1 SGHNT, CDR2 YYREEE (reference sequence). Trimming shortened V by 4 bases and J by 1 base, and 14 bases separated the two germline ends. The CDR3 covers 15 residues. DNA of the CDR3: TGTGCCAGCAGCGCCGCTGTCGGGATTAACTATGGCTACACCTTC. Its protein is CASSAAVGINYGYTF. Supplemented by reference TRBV5-4 and TRBJ1-2, the full variable domain reads ETGVTQSPTHLIKTRGQQVTLRCSSQSGHNTVSWYQQALGQGPQFIFQYYREEENGRGNFPPRFSGLQFPNYSSELNVNALELDDSALYLCASSAAVGINYGYTFGSGTRLTVV.

This clone was seen a handful of times. The J gene is TRBJ1-4, the V gene TRBV5-8; no clear D. The length of the CDR3 is 18 residues. Trimming shortened V by 0 bases and J by 0 bases, and 15 bases separated the two germline ends. Germline CDR1 reads SGHTS; CDR2 reads YDEGEE. The CDR3: CASSLGLGDLATNEKLFF. The CDR3 DNA sequence: TGTGCCAGCAGCTTGGGCCTTGGAGACTTGGCAACTAATGAAAAACTGTTTTTT.

CDR3: CSVESIQGAYTF. For the CDR3, the DNA is TGCAGCGTTGAGTCGATACAGGGGGCCTACACCTTC. The V call is TRBV29-1, the J call TRBJ1-2, with 9 bases that match TRBD1. The CDR3 sequence is 12 residues long. The V and J ends lost 3 bases and 10 bases, in that order; junction bases with no gene match: 6. CDR1 is SQVTM, CDR2 ANQGSEA, per germline.

The chain links TRBV2 to TRBJ2-2; no definite D call. The CDR3 is made up of 13 amino acids. Trimming cost V 10 bases and J 5 bases, with 14 bases left between them. The germline gives CDR1 SNHLY, CDR2 FYNNEI. The CDR3 sequence: CATKGSVTGELFF. The CDR3 DNA is TGTGCCACAAAGGGATCGGTTACCGGGGAGCTGTTTTTT.

This sequence joins TRBV11-2 and TRBJ2-1, with TRBD2 as a possible D gene (5 bases). CDR3 length equals 14 residues. CDR1 is SGHAT, CDR2 FQNNGV, per germline. V lost 2 bases, J lost 9 bases, and 14 bases lay in between. The CDR3 spells CASSLSAGSSEQFF. DNA of the CDR3: TGTGCCAGCAGCTTATCGGCGGGTTCTAGTGAGCAGTTCTTC.

This clone turned up a few times. The rearrangement uses TRBV19 and TRBJ1-5; possible D gene TRBD1, 5 bases. Per the germline V gene, CDR1 is LNHDA and CDR2 is SQIVND (reference sequence). V lost 5 bases, J lost 4 bases, and 9 bases lay in between. The CDR3 length is 13 residues. CDR3 loop: CASSGTLNQPQHF. The CDR3 nucleotides are TGTGCCAGTAGTGGGACCTTAAATCAGCCCCAGCATTTT.

The gene calls are TRBV5-1 and TRBJ1-2; D might be TRBD1 (6 bases). The CDR3 is 17 residues long. V was shortened by 0 bases and J by 2 bases, with 17 bases between the two germline ends. CDR1 SGHRS and CDR2 YFSETQ come from the germline V gene. CDR3 bases: TGCGCCAGCAGCTTGGCCGGGGAGGGCAGGGGAAACTATGGCTACACCTTC. Translating it yields CASSLAGEGRGNYGYTF.

The chain carries TRBV2 and TRBJ1-3, with D tentatively TRBD1 (5 bases). Germline loops: CDR1 SNHLY, CDR2 FYNNEI. The V gene lost 6 bases and the J gene lost 0 bases, with 9 bases spanning the gap. CDR3 size: 14 residues. CDR3: CASRTDTSGNTIYF. The CDR3 bases are TGTGCCAGCAGGACGGACACCTCTGGAAACACCATATATTTT. Full variable domain (outside the CDR3, taken from reference TRBV2 and TRBJ1-3): EPEVTQTPSHQVTQMGQEVILRCVPISNHLYFYWYRQILGQKVEFLVSFYNNEISEKSEIFDDQFSVERPDGSNFTLKIRSTKLEDSAMYFCASRTDTSGNTIYFGEGSWLTVV.

This chain connects TRBV23-1 to TRBJ2-7; TRBD1 agrees at 11 bases. TRBV23-1 is an ORF; its function is uncertain. The CDR3 has 16 amino acids. Germline trimming cut 3 bases from V and 4 bases from J; bases unmatched to any gene: 8. CDR3: CASSHRTGGDGYEQYF. The CDR3 DNA reads TGCGCCAGCAGTCACCGGACAGGGGGCGACGGGTACGAGCAGTACTTC.